The text below deals with one T cell receptor beta chain. What it binds is not known. Produced via immunoSEQ multiplex PCR; TCRdb's table is partial and in-frame only. Of roughly 66,000 clones listed, under 85% were seen once; the top ten hold approximately 2.3%. This sample was taken from a study of OX40 agonist ivuxolimab in advanced cancers. Overall study: The diagnoses of dose-escalation patients were hepatocellular carcinoma, melanoma, renal cell or head and neck cancer. Cohort: 80% to 90% men, mean age about 60, aged about 20 to 90. Findings and limits, study-wide: CD4+ T cells averaged fewer expanded clones than CD8+ T cells. CD4+ and CD8+ blood T cells expanded clonally by week 6 at 0.1 to 3.0 mg/kg.

The sequenced sample was CD4+ or CD8+ T cells sorted from blood, obtained in a trial of the OX40 agonist ivuxolimab. This receptor was taken from an adult with an advanced solid tumor such as melanoma, head and neck, liver or kidney cancer.

CDR3 in amino acids: CASSLSGYPQPQHF. CDR3 bases: TGTGCCAGCAGCTTATCGGGGTACCCCCAGCCCCAGCATTTT. The rearrangement uses TRBV7-2 and TRBJ1-5; D unresolved. CDR1 and CDR2 (germline): SGHTA, FQGNSA. This CDR3 is 14 amino acids long. Trimming pared 2 bases from V and 7 bases from J, leaving 12 bases between.